This TCR beta chain was recorded in a study of shared clonotypes between healthy human individuals. Overall study: Donors were a couple of women and three men aged 18 to 49.

Worth noting for this clone: Its antigen is as yet unknown.

CDR3 length equals 15 residues. After removal of 6 bases from V and 6 bases from J, the junction contained 6 bases not matched to a gene. Germline-derived CDR1 and CDR2 are KGHSH and LQKENI. Produced via immunoSEQ multiplex PCR; TCRdb's table is partial and in-frame only. The sample yields under 300,000 clones, approximately 70% seen once. Partitioning of CD4+ cells yielded a CD45RA+ naive subset and a CD45RA-negative memory subset. Study results and caveats: It was expected that sequencing depth would affect clonotype sharing among donors. Non-shared clonotypes had lower generation probabilities than those shared by all four donors.

This receptor was taken from a young man in good health. The chain has TRBV18 and TRBJ1-5; 12 bases fit TRBD1. The sequenced material came from memory CD4+ T cells sorted from blood. Documented subset: CD45RA-negative fraction. Here the CDR3 reads CASSEGQGASQPQHF. CDR3 coding DNA: TGTGCCAGCTCGGAGGGACAGGGGGCATCTCAGCCCCAGCATTTT.